The 21 T cell receptor beta chains given below trace back to one sample, sequenced in a study of blood T cell repertoires in COVID-19 (dated by TCRdb to about 2020). The method was the immunoSEQ multiplex PCR assay. Here the immuneACCESS table is served through TCRdb, limited to in-frame sequences with V and J called. Missing clones are a known gap in these copies; in checked studies unresolved V genes cover under half, and the rest lacks a known reason. The sample table contains fewer than 200,000 clones; only one count was recorded for roughly 80% of them. Around 6.9% of the sample is in the top ten clones. The specimen sequenced was peripheral blood. The receptors were gathered from a man aged 60 to 69 with acute or convalescent COVID-19.

This clone was detected only once. The chain carries TRBV7-9 and TRBJ2-7; D possibly corresponds to TRBD1 (6 bases). Germline V gives CDR1 SEHNR, CDR2 FQNEAQ (reference sequence). Trimming shortened V by 5 bases and J by 3 bases, and 11 bases separated the two germline ends. This CDR3 contains 13 residues. CDR3 sequence (DNA): TGTGCCAGCAGCAAAGGACAGAACTACGAGCAGTACTTC. Translated, it gives CASSKGQNYEQYF.

V gene TRBV2 combines with J gene TRBJ2-1; TRBD1 is a possible D gene (6 bases). Germline V CDR1 and CDR2: SNHLY, FYNNEI. Trimming left V 4 bases short and J 7 bases short, with 11 bases between. The length of the CDR3 is 13 residues. CDR3 protein: CASSVRQENEQFF. CDR3 DNA sequence: TGTGCCAGCAGTGTAAGACAGGAGAATGAGCAGTTCTTC.

The chain combines TRBV13 with TRBJ1-1; the match to TRBD1 covers 9 bases. V was pared by 5 bases and J by 4 bases, with 8 bases of the junction left unmatched. This CDR3 is 15 amino acids long. Germline V lookup: CDR1 PRHDT, CDR2 FYEKMQ (reference sequence). The CDR3 DNA reads TGTGCCAGCAGCAGAAACAGGGGGCTAGGCACTGAAGCTTTCTTT. Its translation is CASSRNRGLGTEAFF.

The gene calls are TRBV5-4 and TRBJ2-7, with a possible D match to TRBD1 (5 bases). The CDR3 length is 13 residues. Germline V lookup: CDR1 SGHNT, CDR2 YYREEE (reference sequence). The V end was cut by 0 bases, the J end by 9 bases, with 13 bases between. CDR3 sequence reads: CASSLAGPQGQYF. In DNA form, the CDR3 reads TGTGCCAGCAGCTTGGCAGGACCCCAGGGGCAGTACTTC.

The rearrangement links TRBV18 to TRBJ2-7; 9 bases align to TRBD1. The CDR3 runs to 14 residues. The V and J ends lost 4 bases and 6 bases, in that order; junction bases with no gene match: 7. Germline V CDR1 and CDR2: KGHSH, LQKENI. CDR3 region: CASSRPGTGFEQYF. CDR3 in DNA: TGTGCCAGCTCACGTCCCGGGACAGGGTTCGAGCAGTACTTC. The variable domain in full, with the rest retrieved from reference TRBV18 and TRBJ2-7, is NAGVMQNPRHLVRRRGQEARLRCSPMKGHSHVYWYRQLPEEGLKFMVYLQKENIIDESGMPKERFSAEFPKEGPSILRIQQVVRGDSAAYFCASSRPGTGFEQYFGPGTRLTVT.

The chain couples TRBV28 to TRBJ1-2; D call uncertain. V lost 1 base and J lost 7, with 13 bases in between. This CDR3 has 14 amino acids. Looked up from germline, CDR1 is MDHEN and CDR2 is SYDVKM. The CDR3 sequence: CASSLSTGWSGYTF. The CDR3, as DNA: TGTGCCAGCAGTTTATCCACGGGGTGGAGTGGCTACACCTTC.

The V and J genes are TRBV7-2 and TRBJ1-5; D unresolved. Germline CDR1 and CDR2: SGHTA and FQGNSA. The germline V and J ends were trimmed by 2 bases and 5 bases, with 7 bases remaining between them. The CDR3 consists of 13 residues. In DNA, the CDR3 is TGTGCCAGCAGCTTACTAGCGGATCAGCCCCAGCATTTT. Amino acids: CASSLLADQPQHF.

The chain couples TRBV15 to TRBJ1-5; a weak D match, TRBD1 (5 bases). Trimming cost V 3 bases and J 0 bases, with 6 bases left between them. The CDR3 runs 14 residues. The germline V gene has CDR1 LNHNV and CDR2 YYDKDF (reference sequence). The CDR3 DNA is TGTGCCACCAGCAGGGGACTTAGCAATCAGCCCCAGCATTTT. Translated: CATSRGLSNQPQHF.

The rearrangement links TRBV12-5 to TRBJ1-3, with 7 bases identical to TRBD1. Germline loops: CDR1 LGHNT, CDR2 FRNRAP. This CDR3 spans 18 amino acids. The J segment lost 0 bases and the V segment lost 0 bases, leaving 8 bases of the junction unmatched. CDR3: CASGLVPDRLSSGNTIYF. CDR3 nucleotides: TGTGCTAGTGGTTTGGTCCCGGACAGGTTGAGCTCTGGAAACACCATATATTTT.

This rearrangement joins TRBV30 to TRBJ2-7; a weak D match, TRBD2 (5 bases). Germline V gene lookup returns CDR1 GTSNPN and CDR2 SVGIG (reference sequence). Trimming pared 2 bases from V and 0 bases from J, leaving 8 bases between. The CDR3 is 13 residues long. The CDR3 sequence: CAWSSAASYEQYF. CDR3 coding DNA: TGTGCCTGGAGTTCAGCGGCCTCCTACGAGCAGTACTTC.

V usage is TRBV9 and J usage is TRBJ2-1, with TRBD1 matching 8 bases. CDR1 is SGDLS and CDR2 is YYNGEE in the germline V gene. This CDR3 region has 15 residues. V lost 2 bases to trimming and J lost 2 bases; unmatched junction nucleotides: 3. Written as DNA, the CDR3 is TGTGCCAGCAGCGTCGGACAGGGAACCTACAATGAGCAGTTCTTC. This codes for CASSVGQGTYNEQFF.

The V and J genes are TRBV4-3 and TRBJ2-3, with no clear D. Germline V CDR1 and CDR2: LGHNA, YSLEER. V shed 3 bases and J shed 2 bases, with 9 bases lying between them. The CDR3 covers 14 residues. The CDR3 sequence is CASSHEQNTDTQYF. CDR3 nucleotide sequence: TGCGCCAGCAGCCATGAACAGAACACAGATACGCAGTATTTT.

The V call is TRBV28, the J call TRBJ2-5; TRBD1 might be the D (6 bases). There are 15 residues in the CDR3. The germline V gene has CDR1 MDHEN and CDR2 SYDVKM. The V end was cut by 4 bases, the J end by 1 base, with 13 bases between. The CDR3 region has the DNA TGTGCCAGCAGTTCGATGACAGGAGTCCAAGAGACCCAGTACTTC. It codes for CASSSMTGVQETQYF. Based on the CDR3 plus reference TRBV28 and TRBJ2-5, the full variable domain is DVKVTQSSRYLVKRTGEKVFLECVQDMDHENMFWYRQDPGLGLRLIYFSYDVKMKEKGDIPEGYSVSREKKERFSLILESASTNQTSMYLCASSSMTGVQETQYFGPGTRLLVL.

The rearrangement uses TRBV12-3 or TRBV12-4 and TRBJ2-1, with 9 nucleotides matching TRBD1. The V segment lost 5 bases and the J segment 15 bases; nucleotides outside the gene matches: 5. The CDR3 is 11 residues long. The CDR3 nucleotides are TGTGCCAGCAGTACCAGGACAGGGGTGTTCTTC. Translating gives CASSTRTGVFF.

Only one count was recorded for this clone. The genes are TRBV27 and TRBJ1-1, with TRBD1 matching over 7 bases. The CDR3 has 16 residues. The trim removed 0 bases at V and 6 bases at J, leaving 10 bases unmatched. Germline V gene lookup returns CDR1 MNHEY and CDR2 SMNVEV (reference sequence). In DNA form, the CDR3 reads TGTGCCAGCAGTTTATCGGGGACAGTAGATTACTCTGAAGCTTTCTTT. It translates to CASSLSGTVDYSEAFF.

In its sample, this clone was seen a few times. This chain links TRBV6-5 with TRBJ1-2; 9 bases line up with TRBD1. Looked up from germline, CDR1 is MNHEY and CDR2 is SVGAGI. Trimming removed 2 bases from V and 5 bases from J; junction bases left unmatched: 3. CDR3 size: 14 residues. This CDR3 is CASSYVGQGYGYTF. CDR3 DNA sequence: TGTGCCAGCAGTTACGTCGGACAGGGGTATGGCTACACCTTC.

This sequence joins TRBV27 and TRBJ2-3; tentative D call: TRBD1 (7 bases). With 10 bases removed from V and 5 bases from J, the gap between germline ends came to 22 bases. The CDR3 spans 15 residues. Per germline, CDR1 MNHEY and CDR2 SMNVEV (reference sequence). CDR3 sequence reads: CATIKGGVGGDTQYF. The CDR3 DNA is TGTGCCACTATAAAAGGGGGCGTCGGGGGAGATACGCAGTATTTT.

V gene TRBV6-4 combines with J gene TRBJ2-3; D unresolved. V gave up 2 bases and J gave up 1 base, with 4 bases separating them. The CDR3 extends over 13 amino acids. The V gene's germline CDR1 is MRHNA and CDR2 SNTAGT. This CDR3 reads CASSDEGTDTQYF. CDR3 coding DNA: TGTGCCAGCAGTGACGAGGGCACAGATACGCAGTATTTT.

The chain links TRBV30 to TRBJ1-1; D is unresolved. Trimming stripped 1 base from V and 1 base from J, with 7 bases between. The CDR3 extends over 13 amino acids. Germline assignment: CDR1 GTSNPN and CDR2 SVGIG (reference sequence). In DNA form, the CDR3 reads TGTGCCTGGAGTGGGCAGGCGAACACTGAAGCTTTCTTT. This codes for CAWSGQANTEAFF.

Comments on this clone: Other nucleotide sequences in the sample specify the same CDR3. J is TRBJ2-7 and V is TRBV5-1; 7 nucleotides match TRBD2. The ends lost 0 bases at V and 2 bases at J; junction bases unmatched: 5. The CDR3 loop spans 15 amino acids. Germline loops: CDR1 SGHRS, CDR2 YFSETQ. CDR3 in amino acids: CASSLAGGETYEQYF. In DNA, the CDR3 is TGCGCCAGCAGCTTGGCGGGAGGTGAAACCTACGAGCAGTACTTC. Full variable domain (missing parts from reference TRBV5-1 and TRBJ2-7): KAGVTQTPRYLIKTRGQQVTLSCSPISGHRSVSWYQQTPGQGLQFLFEYFSETQRNKGNFPGRFSGRQFSNSRSEMNVSTLELGDSALYLCASSLAGGETYEQYFGPGTRLTVT.

The chain combines TRBV7-2 with TRBJ1-2, with TRBD1 identical over 8 bases. CDR1 is SGHTA, CDR2 FQGNSA, per germline. The CDR3 has 13 residues. The V segment lost 3 bases and the J segment 4 bases; nucleotides outside the gene matches: 1. The CDR3 here is CASSLQGAYGYTF. In DNA form, the CDR3 reads TGTGCCAGCAGCTTGCAGGGGGCCTATGGCTACACCTTC.